The subject of this entry is one T cell receptor beta chain. This sample is part of a study of blood T cell repertoires in COVID-19. Across the whole study: Acute-phase and convalescent COVID-19 samples originated in the United States, Italy and Spain. Sources were T cells, B-cell-depleted T cells, or PBMCs; the material itself was cDNA or gDNA.

This table comes from immunoSEQ multiplex PCR, and its TCRdb copy is limited to in-frame clones, with some not included. The table includes roughly 190,000 clones, about 88% detected once. The CDR3 is made up of 14 amino acids. Trimming removed 5 bases from V and 5 bases from J, with 15 bases in between. Per germline, CDR1 SGHTA and CDR2 FQGNSA. The specimen was peripheral blood. This TCR was sampled from a man aged 25-40 years with active or convalescent COVID-19. J is TRBJ1-1 and V is TRBV7-2; TRBD1 might be the D (5 bases). This chain's CDR3 is CASSPLAGATEAFF. CDR3 bases: TGTGCCAGCAGCCCCCTGGCTGGGGCGACTGAAGCTTTCTTT.